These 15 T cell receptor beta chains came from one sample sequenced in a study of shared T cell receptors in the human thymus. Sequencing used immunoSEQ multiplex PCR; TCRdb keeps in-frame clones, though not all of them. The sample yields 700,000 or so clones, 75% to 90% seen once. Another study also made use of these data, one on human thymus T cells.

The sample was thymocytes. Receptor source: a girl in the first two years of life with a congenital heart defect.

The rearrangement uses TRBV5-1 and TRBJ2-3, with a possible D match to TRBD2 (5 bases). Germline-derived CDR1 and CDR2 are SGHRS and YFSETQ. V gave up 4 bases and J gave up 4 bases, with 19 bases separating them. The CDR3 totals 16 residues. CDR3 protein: CASSLTTSLRADTQYF. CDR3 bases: TGCGCCAGCAGCCTAACAACTAGTTTGCGTGCAGATACGCAGTATTTT.

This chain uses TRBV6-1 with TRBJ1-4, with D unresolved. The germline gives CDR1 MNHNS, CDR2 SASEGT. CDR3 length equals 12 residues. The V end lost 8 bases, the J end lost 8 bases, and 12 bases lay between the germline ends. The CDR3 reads CASGRTGEKLFF. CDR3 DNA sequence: TGTGCCAGCGGGCGAACGGGGGAAAAACTGTTTTTT.

CDR3 amino acids: CASKRNTGELFF. The CDR3 DNA follows: TGTGCCAGCAAGCGGAACACCGGGGAGCTGTTTTTT. The gene calls are TRBV27 and TRBJ2-2; D remains ambiguous. The CDR3 runs to 12 residues. The V and J ends lost 7 bases and 1 base respectively, with 4 bases between them. Germline CDR1 MNHEY, CDR2 SMNVEV (reference sequence).

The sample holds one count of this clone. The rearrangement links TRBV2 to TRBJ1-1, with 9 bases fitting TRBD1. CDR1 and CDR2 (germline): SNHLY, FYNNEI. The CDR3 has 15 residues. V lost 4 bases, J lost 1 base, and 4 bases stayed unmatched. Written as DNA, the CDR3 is TGTGCCAGCAGTGGACAGGGGGTGGCGAACACTGAAGCTTTCTTT. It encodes CASSGQGVANTEAFF.

The CDR3 sequence: CASSNTNRVGEAFF. The CDR3 bases are TGTGCCAGCAGCAATACCAACAGGGTTGGAGAAGCTTTCTTT. The chain employs TRBV28 and TRBJ1-1, with D possibly matching TRBD1 (6 bases). The V gene lost 6 bases and the J gene lost 8 bases, with 19 bases spanning the gap. The CDR3 contains 14 residues. Germline CDR1 is MDHEN and CDR2 is SYDVKM. The full variable domain, in which reference TRBV28 and TRBJ1-1 provide the parts outside the CDR3, is DVKVTQSSRYLVKRTGEKVFLECVQDMDHENMFWYRQDPGLGLRLIYFSYDVKMKEKGDIPEGYSVSREKKERFSLILESASTNQTSMYLCASSNTNRVGEAFFGQGTRLTVV.

DNA for the CDR3: TGTGCCAGCAGTTCCCCGGGAGCTGGGGCCAACGTCCTGACTTTC. Encoded protein: CASSSPGAGANVLTF. This chain connects TRBV6-5 to TRBJ2-6; TRBD2 might be the D (6 bases). V gave up 4 bases and J gave up 2 bases, with 9 bases separating them. The CDR3 consists of 15 residues. CDR1 and CDR2 from the germline V gene are MNHEY and SVGAGI.

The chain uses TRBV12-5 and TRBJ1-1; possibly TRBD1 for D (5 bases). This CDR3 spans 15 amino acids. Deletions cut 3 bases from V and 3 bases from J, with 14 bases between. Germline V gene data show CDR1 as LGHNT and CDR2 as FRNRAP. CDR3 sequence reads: CASGFTRQLYTEAFF. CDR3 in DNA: TGTGCTAGTGGTTTTACCCGACAGCTGTACACTGAAGCTTTCTTT. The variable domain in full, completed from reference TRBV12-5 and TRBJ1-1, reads DARVTQTPRHKVTEMGQEVTMRCQPILGHNTVFWYRQTMMQGLELLAYFRNRAPLDDSGMPKDRFSAEMPDATLATLKIQPSEPRDSAVYFCASGFTRQLYTEAFFGQGTRLTVV.

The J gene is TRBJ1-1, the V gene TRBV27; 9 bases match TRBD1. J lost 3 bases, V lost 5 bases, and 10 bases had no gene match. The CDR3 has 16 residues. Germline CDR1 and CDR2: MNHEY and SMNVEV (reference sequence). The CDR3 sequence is CASSRLQGARDTEAFF. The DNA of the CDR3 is TGTGCCAGCAGTCGTCTACAGGGGGCGCGGGACACTGAAGCTTTCTTT.

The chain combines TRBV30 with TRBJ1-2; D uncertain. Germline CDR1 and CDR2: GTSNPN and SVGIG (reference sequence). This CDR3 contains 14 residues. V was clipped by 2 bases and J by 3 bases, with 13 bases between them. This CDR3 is CAWSLALFHYGYTF. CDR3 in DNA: TGTGCCTGGAGTCTGGCATTATTCCACTATGGCTACACCTTC.

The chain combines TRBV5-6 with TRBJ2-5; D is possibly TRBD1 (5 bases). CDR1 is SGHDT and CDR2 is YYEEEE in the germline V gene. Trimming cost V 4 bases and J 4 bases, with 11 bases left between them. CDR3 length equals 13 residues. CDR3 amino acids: CASSRGQAETQYF. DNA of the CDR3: TGTGCCAGCAGCCGTGGACAAGCAGAGACCCAGTACTTC.

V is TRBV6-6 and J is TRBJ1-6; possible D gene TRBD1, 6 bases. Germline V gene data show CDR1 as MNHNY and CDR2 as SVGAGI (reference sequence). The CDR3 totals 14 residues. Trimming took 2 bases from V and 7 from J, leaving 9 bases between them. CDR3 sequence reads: CASSYPGQNSPLHF. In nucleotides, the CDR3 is TGTGCCAGCAGTTACCCCGGACAGAATTCACCCCTCCACTTT.

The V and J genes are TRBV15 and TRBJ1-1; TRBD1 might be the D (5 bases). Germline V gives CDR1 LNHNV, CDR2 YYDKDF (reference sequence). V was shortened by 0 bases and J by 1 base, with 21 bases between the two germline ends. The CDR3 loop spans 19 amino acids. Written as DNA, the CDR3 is TGTGCCACCAGCAGAGATCAAGGGACCCAGGGAGGGAAGAACACTGAAGCTTTCTTT. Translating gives CATSRDQGTQGGKNTEAFF.

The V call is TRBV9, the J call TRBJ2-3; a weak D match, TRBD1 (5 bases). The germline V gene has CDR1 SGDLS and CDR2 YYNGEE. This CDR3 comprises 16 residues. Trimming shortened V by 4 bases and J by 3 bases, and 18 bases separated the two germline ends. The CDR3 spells CASSPKRQYTTDTQYF. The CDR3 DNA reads TGTGCCAGCAGCCCTAAACGACAGTATACTACAGATACGCAGTATTTT.

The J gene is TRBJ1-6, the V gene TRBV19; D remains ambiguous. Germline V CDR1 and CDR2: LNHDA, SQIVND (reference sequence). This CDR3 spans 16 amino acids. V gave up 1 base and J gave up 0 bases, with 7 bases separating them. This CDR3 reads CASSIGLSSYNSPLHF. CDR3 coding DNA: TGTGCCAGTAGTATAGGCCTGAGCTCCTATAATTCACCCCTCCACTTT. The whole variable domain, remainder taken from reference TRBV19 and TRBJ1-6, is DGGITQSPKYLFRKEGQNVTLSCEQNLNHDAMYWYRQDPGQGLRLIYYSQIVNDFQKGDIAEGYSVSREKKESFPLTVTSAQKNPTAFYLCASSIGLSSYNSPLHFGNGTRLTVT.

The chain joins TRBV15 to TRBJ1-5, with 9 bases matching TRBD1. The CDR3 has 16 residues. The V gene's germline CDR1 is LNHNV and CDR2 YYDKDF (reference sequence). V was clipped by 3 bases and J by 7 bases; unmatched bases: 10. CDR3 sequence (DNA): TGTGCCACCAGCAGGAACCCCCGGGACAGGGTACAGCCCCAGCATTTT. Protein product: CATSRNPRDRVQPQHF.